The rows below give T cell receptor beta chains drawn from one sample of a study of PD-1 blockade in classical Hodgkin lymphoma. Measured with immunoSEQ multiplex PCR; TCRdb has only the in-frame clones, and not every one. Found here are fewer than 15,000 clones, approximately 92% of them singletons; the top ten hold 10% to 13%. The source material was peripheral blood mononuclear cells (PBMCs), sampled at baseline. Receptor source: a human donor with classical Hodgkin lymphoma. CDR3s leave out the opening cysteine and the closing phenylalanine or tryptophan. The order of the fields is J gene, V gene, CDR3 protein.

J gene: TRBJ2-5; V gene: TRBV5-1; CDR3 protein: ASSLVGQAQETQY
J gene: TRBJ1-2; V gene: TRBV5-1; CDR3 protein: ASSSTPTSSYGYT
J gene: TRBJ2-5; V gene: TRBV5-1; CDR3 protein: ASSRGGGTRLQETQY
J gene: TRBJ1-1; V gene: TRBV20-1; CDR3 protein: SARGGAEAF
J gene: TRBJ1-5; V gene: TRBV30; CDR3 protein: AWSAGGDQPQH
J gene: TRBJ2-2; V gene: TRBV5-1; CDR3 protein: ASSFFRDRTGELF
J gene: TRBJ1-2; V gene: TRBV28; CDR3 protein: ASSRQGRTLYGYT
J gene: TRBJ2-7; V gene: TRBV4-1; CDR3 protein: ASSTRLAGAYEQY
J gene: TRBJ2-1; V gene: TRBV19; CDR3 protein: ASRRGGGDEQF
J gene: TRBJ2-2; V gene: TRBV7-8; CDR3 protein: ANRVAGGTGELF
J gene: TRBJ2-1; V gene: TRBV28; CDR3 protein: ASSLGEDLLYNEQF
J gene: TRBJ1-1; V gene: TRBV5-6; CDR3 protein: ASSSKQIMNTEAF
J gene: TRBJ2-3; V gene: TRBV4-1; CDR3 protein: ASSPLQGLALDTQY
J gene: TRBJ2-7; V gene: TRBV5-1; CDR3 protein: ASRPGSAYEQY
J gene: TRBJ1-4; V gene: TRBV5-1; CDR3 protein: ASSLIGQVGSNEKLF
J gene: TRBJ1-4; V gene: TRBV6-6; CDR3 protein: ASSQGGRNEKLF
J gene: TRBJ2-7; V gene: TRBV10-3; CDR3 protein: AITSSQPKQGRLTYEQY
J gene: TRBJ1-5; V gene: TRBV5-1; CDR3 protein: ASSLGDSENQPQH
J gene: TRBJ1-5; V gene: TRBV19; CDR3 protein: ASSHGSGGVQPQH
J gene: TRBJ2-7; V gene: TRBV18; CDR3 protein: ASSPKVQGASYEQY
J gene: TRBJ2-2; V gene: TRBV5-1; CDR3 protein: ASSFTGTGELF
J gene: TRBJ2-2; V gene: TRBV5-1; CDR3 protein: ASSGSGDNTGELF
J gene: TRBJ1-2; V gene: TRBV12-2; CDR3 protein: ASRPSPGQGVHYGYT
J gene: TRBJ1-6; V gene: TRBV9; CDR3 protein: ASSVGQGGNSPLH
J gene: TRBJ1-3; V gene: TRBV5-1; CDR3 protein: ASSFTGQGASGNTIY
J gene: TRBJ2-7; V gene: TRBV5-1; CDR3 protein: ASSGGGQPTYEQY
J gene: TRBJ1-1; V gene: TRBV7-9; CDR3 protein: ASSLVWDMNTEAF
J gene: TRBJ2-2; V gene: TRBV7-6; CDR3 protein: ASSLDHSRRNTGELF
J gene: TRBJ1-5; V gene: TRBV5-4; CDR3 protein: ASSLGGGQPQH
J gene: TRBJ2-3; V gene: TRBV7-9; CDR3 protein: ASSSSGTDTQY
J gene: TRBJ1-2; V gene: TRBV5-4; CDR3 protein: ASSLNSDRGYGYT
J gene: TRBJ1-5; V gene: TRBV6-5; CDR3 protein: ASSGQGAAQPQH
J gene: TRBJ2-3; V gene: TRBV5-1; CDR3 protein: ASSLGNRQVKGGDTQY
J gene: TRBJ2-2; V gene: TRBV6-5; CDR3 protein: ASSYRGIGTGELF
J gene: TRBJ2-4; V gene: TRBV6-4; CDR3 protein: ASSDGNRVDIQY
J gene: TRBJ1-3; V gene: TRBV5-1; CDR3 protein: ASTLTGASSGNTIY